The 26 T cell receptor beta chains reported below all come from one sample, sequenced in a study of metastatic and nonmetastatic thyroid tumors. Through MiXCR, TCRdb re-clonotyped the PCR reads. Of 8,000 to 9,000 clones listed, roughly a quarter were seen once; the top ten hold roughly 26%. Among the patients, none had received any treatment before thyroid surgery. Sequencing was done on a sample of tumor tissue. The receptor source for this set is a female donor with papillary thyroid cancer or a benign thyroid nodule (not recorded which). Some clones in this sample may be carry-over from other donors' samples.

Sample share makes this clone large. This CDR3 is also generated by other DNA sequences in the sample. The CDR3 reads CASKVTGDNYGYTF. The DNA of the CDR3 is TGTGCCAGCAAAGTGACAGGGGATAACTATGGCTACACCTTC. The chain has TRBV6-1 and TRBJ1-2; 8 positions match TRBD1. CDR1 is MNHNS and CDR2 is SASEGT in the germline V gene. V dropped 7 bases and J dropped 1; count of bases not matched to a gene: 5. The CDR3 totals 14 residues.

This clone was observed a handful of times. The chain joins TRBV2 to TRBJ2-7, with TRBD2 matching over 10 bases. This CDR3 comprises 14 residues. The germline V gene has CDR1 SNHLY and CDR2 FYNNEI. The trim removed 5 bases at V and 4 bases at J, leaving 5 bases unmatched. The CDR3 region is CASSLAGATYEQYF. In DNA form, the CDR3 reads TGTGCCAGCAGTCTAGCGGGGGCTACGTACGAGCAGTACTTC.

This clone was observed at least ten times. At the DNA level, this CDR3 is encoded by other sequences in the same sample as well. The V and J genes are TRBV5-1 and TRBJ1-4; D is perhaps TRBD1 (5 bases). Germline V lookup: CDR1 SGHRS, CDR2 YFSETQ. This CDR3 has 13 residues. With 4 bases removed from V and 8 bases from J, the gap between germline ends came to 12 bases. This chain's CDR3 is CASSQGVGEKLFF. In DNA, the CDR3 is TGCGCCAGCAGCCAAGGGGTAGGAGAAAAACTGTTTTTT.

Notes on this clone: An end of the junction does not agree with germline; a read error may underlie this. The rearrangement links TRBV12-3 or TRBV12-4 to TRBJ1-2; D ambiguous. There are 12 residues in the CDR3. The CDR3 region is CASISGLDGHTF. DNA for the CDR3: TGTGCCAGCATTTCAGGCCTAGATGGCCACACCTTC.

In its sample, this clone was seen a few times. DNA of the CDR3: TGTGCCACCAGCAGAGGGATAGGGGACAACAATGAGCAGTTCTTC. It is translated as CATSRGIGDNNEQFF. This chain uses TRBV15 with TRBJ2-1; tentative D call: TRBD1 (6 bases). The germline CDR1 and CDR2 sequences are LNHNV and YYDKDF (reference sequence). Trimming pared 1 base from V and 5 bases from J, leaving 12 bases between. This CDR3 spans 15 amino acids.

The chain combines TRBV2 with TRBJ1-3; D unclear. Trimming left V 7 bases short and J 1 base short, with 14 bases between. There are 15 residues in the CDR3. Germline CDR1 reads SNHLY; CDR2 reads FYNNEI. The CDR3, as DNA: TGTGCCAGCAAGGCGGGCACTGGGTCTGGAAACACCATATATTTT. It specifies CASKAGTGSGNTIYF.

This clone is categorized as medium-sized (0.01 to 0.1%). The chain has TRBV6-1 and TRBJ2-1; D not resolved. The CDR3 sequence is 11 residues long. Germline CDR1 MNHNS, CDR2 SASEGT. Trimming cost V 6 bases and J 10 bases, with 10 bases left between them. CDR3 nucleotide sequence: TGTGCCAGCAGCTTAGGCAACGAGCAGTTCTTC. This gives the protein CASSLGNEQFF.

The genes are TRBV15 and TRBJ2-6; TRBD2 matches at 10 bases. The junction had 11 bases not matched to a gene; V was cut back by 0 bases and J by 3 bases. This CDR3 has 20 amino acids. Germline assignment: CDR1 LNHNV and CDR2 YYDKDF (reference sequence). This CDR3 reads CATSRDFFGAGGYGANVLTF. Written as DNA, the CDR3 is TGTGCCACCAGCAGAGATTTCTTCGGAGCGGGGGGGTATGGGGCCAACGTCCTGACTTTC. The whole variable domain, remainder taken from reference TRBV15 and TRBJ2-6, is DAMVIQNPRYQVTQFGKPVTLSCSQTLNHNVMYWYQQKSSQAPKLLFHYYDKDFNNEADTPDNFQSRRPNTSFCFLDIRSPGLGDTAMYLCATSRDFFGAGGYGANVLTFGAGSRLTVL.

This clone was seen a few times. V gene TRBV2 combines with J gene TRBJ2-3, with 9 bases identical to TRBD2. The CDR3 loop spans 15 amino acids. With 1 base clipped from V and 1 base from J, the junction kept 0 bases outside the gene matches. Germline V gene data show CDR1 as SNHLY and CDR2 as FYNNEI. The DNA for the CDR3 is TGTGCCAGCAGTGAAGTAGCGGGGGGCACAGATACGCAGTATTTT. This translates into CASSEVAGGTDTQYF.

This clone was seen at least ten times. V gene TRBV5-1 combines with J gene TRBJ1-6; TRBD1 agrees at 10 bases. J lost 9 bases, V lost 5 bases, and 8 bases had no gene match. Germline CDR1 SGHRS, CDR2 YFSETQ. This CDR3 comprises 15 residues. The DNA of the CDR3 is TGCGCCAGCAGTAGCGGGACAGGGGAAGGTTCACCCCTCCACTTT. It translates to CASSSGTGEGSPLHF.

A few counts support this clone. The chain links TRBV6-5 to TRBJ2-6; no reliable D call. The V gene's germline CDR1 is MNHEY and CDR2 SVGAGI. The CDR3 extends over 10 amino acids. V dropped 6 bases and J dropped 8 bases, with 2 bases sitting between them. The CDR3 DNA follows: TGTGCCAGCAGGACCAACGTCCTGACTTTC. It is translated as CASRTNVLTF.

Relative to its sample, this clone is medium-sized (0.01 to 0.1%). V usage is TRBV28 and J usage is TRBJ2-7; TRBD2 aligns across 10 bases. Germline V CDR1 and CDR2: MDHEN, SYDVKM. V shed 2 bases, J shed 6 bases, and the junction held 7 bases outside the gene matches. The CDR3 sequence is 15 residues long. CDR3 DNA: TGTGCCAGCAGTTTAGCGACCCCTAGCGGGAGCGAGCAGTACTTC. Translated, it gives CASSLATPSGSEQYF. Variable domain in full (rest from reference TRBV28 and TRBJ2-7): DVKVTQSSRYLVKRTGEKVFLECVQDMDHENMFWYRQDPGLGLRLIYFSYDVKMKEKGDIPEGYSVSREKKERFSLILESASTNQTSMYLCASSLATPSGSEQYFGPGTRLTVT.

This clone has at least ten counts. V usage is TRBV29-1 and J usage is TRBJ1-3; no definite D call. This CDR3 is 11 amino acids long. V lost 7 bases, J lost 0 bases, and 4 bases lay in between. Germline CDR1 SQVTM, CDR2 ANQGSEA. DNA for the CDR3: TGCAGCGGGATCTCTGGAAACACCATATATTTT. It yields the protein CSGISGNTIYF.

This clone is labeled medium-sized. The rearrangement links TRBV5-1 to TRBJ1-1; D perhaps matches TRBD1 (5 bases). The ends were cut back, 0 bases at V and 3 bases at J, with 9 bases in the middle. CDR3 length equals 14 residues. Per the germline V gene, CDR1 is SGHRS and CDR2 is YFSETQ. In DNA form, the CDR3 reads TGCGCCAGCAGCTTGGCCGGGGCCTACACTGAAGCTTTCTTT. This gives the protein CASSLAGAYTEAFF.

The V and J genes are TRBV14 and TRBJ2-2, with TRBD2 identical over 14 bases. There are 21 residues in the CDR3. J lost 1 base, V lost 7 bases, and 17 bases had no gene match. Looked up from germline, CDR1 is SGHDN and CDR2 is FVKESK. The CDR3 spells CASTHSARGTSGSWNTGELFF. CDR3 DNA: TGTGCCAGCACCCATTCGGCCCGGGGGACTAGCGGGAGTTGGAACACCGGGGAGCTGTTTTTT.

This clone was detected many times. This chain uses TRBV5-1 with TRBJ2-7; tentatively, D is TRBD1 or TRBD2 (5 bases each). The germline gives CDR1 SGHRS, CDR2 YFSETQ. This CDR3 has 19 residues. V was pared by 0 bases and J by 3 bases, with 25 bases between. In nucleotides, the CDR3 is TGCGCCAGCAGCTTGGAGAGTTTTTTGGGCGTGGGGGAGTACTACGAGCAGTACTTC. It encodes CASSLESFLGVGEYYEQYF.

The chain combines TRBV11-3 with TRBJ1-1; D possibly corresponds to TRBD1 (5 bases). The CDR3 length is 14 residues. Germline CDR1 reads SGHNT; CDR2 reads YENEEA. Trimming removed 1 base at V and 5 bases at J, with 11 bases between. The CDR3 sequence is CASSLGGTVTEAFF. The CDR3 DNA is TGTGCCAGCAGCTTAGGGGGGACCGTTACTGAAGCTTTCTTT.

This clone was picked up many times. The chain combines TRBV7-3 with TRBJ2-2; 11 nucleotides align to TRBD2. The CDR3 contains 17 residues. Looked up from germline, CDR1 is SGHTA and CDR2 is FQGTGA. After removal of 1 base from V and 3 bases from J, the junction contained 4 bases not matched to a gene. CDR3 bases: TGTGCCAGCAGCTTAAGTGGACTAGCGGGTTACACCGGGGAGCTGTTTTTT. Translated, it gives CASSLSGLAGYTGELFF.

The rearrangement uses TRBV2 and TRBJ2-7; 10 bases are a match to TRBD2. The V and J ends lost 3 bases and 0 bases, in that order; junction bases with no gene match: 2. Germline CDR1 reads SNHLY; CDR2 reads FYNNEI. The CDR3 is 15 residues long. CDR3 nucleotides: TGTGCCAGCAGTGAGGCTAGCGGGAGCTCCTACGAGCAGTACTTC. This gives the protein CASSEASGSSYEQYF.

Many counts were recorded for this clone. The chain uses TRBV25-1 and TRBJ2-1; no firm D call. Trimming stripped 7 bases from V and 9 bases from J, with 10 bases between. From germline, CDR1 is MGHDK and CDR2 SYGVNS. The CDR3 loop spans 11 amino acids. CDR3 region: CASTQFAEQFF. For the CDR3, the DNA is TGTGCCAGCACCCAATTCGCTGAGCAGTTCTTC.

By sample share, this clone is medium-sized (0.01 to 0.1%). Here the CDR3 reads CTLRTRDYGYTF. Written as DNA, the CDR3 is TGCACCTTGAGGACAAGAGACTATGGCTACACCTTC. V gene TRBV20-1 combines with J gene TRBJ1-2, with TRBD1 as a possible D gene (5 bases). Germline V gene data show CDR1 as DFQATT and CDR2 as SNEGSKA (reference sequence). This CDR3 region has 12 residues.

This clone is labeled as medium-sized. V is TRBV28 and J is TRBJ2-1; 8 bases align to TRBD2. The germline V gene has CDR1 MDHEN and CDR2 SYDVKM. This CDR3 comprises 14 residues. V was pared by 2 bases and J by 5 bases, with 2 bases of the junction left unmatched. The CDR3 sequence is CASSLAGGNNEQFF. The CDR3 region has the DNA TGTGCCAGCAGTTTAGCGGGAGGTAACAATGAGCAGTTCTTC.

The V call is TRBV11-2, the J call TRBJ2-1; 13 positions agree with TRBD2. The germline V gene encodes CDR1 SGHAT and CDR2 FQNNGV. Unmatched junction bases numbered 3, after V lost 0 bases and J lost 1 base. This CDR3 contains 18 residues. This CDR3 is CASSLELAGGWSYNEQFF. The CDR3 DNA is TGTGCCAGCAGCTTAGAACTAGCGGGGGGGTGGTCCTACAATGAGCAGTTCTTC.

Many counts were recorded for this clone. The CDR3 loop is CSARAGTGDTGELFF. In DNA, the CDR3 is TGCAGTGCTAGAGCCGGGACGGGGGACACCGGGGAGCTGTTTTTT. The chain joins TRBV20-1 to TRBJ2-2; tentative D call: TRBD2 (6 bases). V was cut by 1 base and J by 3 bases, with 12 bases left in between. Germline V gene data show CDR1 as DFQATT and CDR2 as SNEGSKA (reference sequence). The length of the CDR3 is 15 residues.

This CDR3 reads CASSHPTEGSYGYTF. DNA for the CDR3: TGCGCCAGCAGCCATCCCACTGAAGGGTCCTATGGCTACACCTTC. V gene TRBV4-1 combines with J gene TRBJ1-2; no clear D gene. The CDR3 contains 15 residues. Germline V gene data show CDR1 as MGHRA and CDR2 as YSYEKL. Trimming removed 3 bases from V and 4 bases from J, with 15 bases in between.

This clone is medium-sized (0.01 to 0.1%). The chain combines TRBV12-3 or TRBV12-4 with TRBJ2-7, with D unclear. The CDR3 has 14 residues. V lost 3 bases, J lost 2 bases, and 11 bases lay in between. In nucleotides, the CDR3 is TGTGCCAGCAGTTTTGGCGGAAGCACCTACGAGCAGTACTTC. Translated: CASSFGGSTYEQYF.